The rows below give T cell receptor beta chains drawn from one sample of a study of T cell responses to AZD1222 COVID-19 vaccine. TCRdb keeps only in-frame clones here, not all; method: immunoSEQ multiplex PCR. The data hold over 85,000 clones, with around nine tenths observed a single time. The sample consisted of peripheral blood, taken 28 days after the second AZD1222 dose. The receptor source for this set is an adult who received the AZD1222 COVID-19 vaccine. The CDR3 runs from the conserved cysteine through the conserved F or W. The order of the fields is J gene, clone size, V gene, D gene, CDR3 protein, CDR3 DNA. A D gene is named only where the DNA matches it firmly. The size entry is marked missing in some rows and otherwise reads once, few, many or a size class.

j_call: TRBJ1-5
clone_size: .
v_call: TRBV13
d_call: .
cdr3_aa: CASSLGRDRDQPQHF
cdr3_nt: TGTGCCAGCAGCCTTGGGAGGGATCGCGATCAGCCCCAGCATTTT

j_call: TRBJ2-5
clone_size: .
v_call: TRBV19
d_call: .
cdr3_aa: CASSIVSREQETQYF
cdr3_nt: TGTGCCAGTAGTATAGTGTCACGGGAACAAGAGACCCAGTACTTC

j_call: TRBJ1-1
clone_size: .
v_call: TRBV29-1
d_call: TRBD1
cdr3_aa: CSVYRGRDEAFF
cdr3_nt: TGCAGCGTTTACAGGGGACGGGATGAAGCTTTCTTT

j_call: TRBJ2-7
clone_size: .
v_call: TRBV7-2
d_call: TRBD1
cdr3_aa: CASSLTGDRYEQYF
cdr3_nt: TGTGCCAGCAGCCTGACAGGGGACCGCTACGAGCAGTACTTC

j_call: TRBJ2-5
clone_size: .
v_call: TRBV7-9
d_call: .
cdr3_aa: CASSARGGSQETQYF
cdr3_nt: TGTGCCAGCAGCGCGAGGGGGGGCAGCCAAGAGACCCAGTACTTC

j_call: TRBJ1-5
clone_size: .
v_call: TRBV30
d_call: .
cdr3_aa: CAWSFSHQNQPQHF
cdr3_nt: TGTGCCTGGAGTTTTTCACACCAGAATCAGCCCCAGCATTTT

j_call: TRBJ2-2
clone_size: once
v_call: TRBV10-3
d_call: TRBD2
cdr3_aa: CAISEETSGRDTGELFF
cdr3_nt: TGTGCCATCAGTGAGGAGACTAGCGGGAGAGATACCGGGGAGCTGTTTTTT

j_call: TRBJ2-5
clone_size: few
v_call: TRBV5-1
d_call: TRBD2
cdr3_aa: CASSLALQAGGQETQYF
cdr3_nt: TGCGCCAGCAGCTTGGCTCTTCAGGCGGGGGGTCAAGAGACCCAGTACTTC

j_call: TRBJ1-2
clone_size: .
v_call: TRBV4-1
d_call: TRBD1
cdr3_aa: CASSQPTGGVYGYTF
cdr3_nt: TGCGCCAGCAGCCAGCCGACAGGGGGGGTCTATGGCTACACCTTC

j_call: TRBJ1-2
clone_size: .
v_call: TRBV18
d_call: .
cdr3_aa: CASSPRLGESYGYTF
cdr3_nt: TGTGCCAGCTCACCTCGTTTAGGGGAATCCTATGGCTACACCTTC

j_call: TRBJ1-2
clone_size: once
v_call: TRBV19
d_call: .
cdr3_aa: CASSIDAVAYGYTF
cdr3_nt: TGTGCCAGTAGTATAGACGCAGTCGCCTATGGCTACACCTTC

j_call: TRBJ1-4
clone_size: .
v_call: TRBV25-1
d_call: TRBD1
cdr3_aa: CASSQPTGGAGEKLFF
cdr3_nt: TGTGCCAGCAGCCAACCTACAGGGGGCGCGGGTGAAAAACTGTTTTTT

j_call: TRBJ2-3
clone_size: .
v_call: TRBV10-1
d_call: .
cdr3_aa: CASSEIGGTQYF
cdr3_nt: TGCGCCAGCAGTGAGATTGGGGGTACGCAGTATTTT

j_call: TRBJ1-2
clone_size: .
v_call: TRBV15
d_call: TRBD1
cdr3_aa: CATSEGTGAFYGYTF
cdr3_nt: TGTGCCACCAGCGAGGGGACAGGGGCGTTCTATGGCTACACCTTC

j_call: TRBJ2-5
clone_size: .
v_call: TRBV7-3
d_call: .
cdr3_aa: CASSLNGGRETQYF
cdr3_nt: TGTGCCAGCAGCTTAAACGGGGGGCGAGAGACCCAGTACTTC